The 26 T cell receptor beta chains listed next were all sequenced from one sample in a study of early T cells in non-severe SARS-CoV-2 infection. One entry per CDR3 protein results from TCRdb running MiXCR on the 5' RACE reads. The sample consists of tens of thousands of distinct CDR3 sequences, more than 4.5% of them appearing once. Sequences were obtained from whole blood. These receptors were taken from an adult who was a healthcare worker with PCR-confirmed SARS-CoV-2 infection or an uninfected control (not recorded which).

This clonotype appeared many times. In DNA, the CDR3 is TGTGCCAGCAGCTGGGACAGCTACAATGAGCAGTTCTTC. It translates to CASSWDSYNEQFF. This chain uses TRBV5-4 with TRBJ2-1, with 7 positions matching TRBD1. CDR1 and CDR2 (germline): SGHNT, YYREEE (reference sequence). The V and J ends lost 3 bases and 3 bases, in that order; junction bases with no gene match: 0. This CDR3 contains 13 residues.

This clonotype was observed a handful of times. This sequence joins TRBV7-2 and TRBJ2-2; 9 bases agree with TRBD1. V shed 3 bases, J shed 7 bases, and the junction held 3 bases outside the gene matches. The CDR3 has 14 residues. Germline V lookup: CDR1 SGHTA, CDR2 FQGNSA. For the CDR3, the DNA is TGTGCCAGCAGCTTGGGACAGGGTGTCGGGGAGCTGTTTTTT. It codes for CASSLGQGVGELFF. The full variable domain, its missing parts supplied by reference TRBV7-2 and TRBJ2-2, is GAGVSQSPSNKVTEKGKDVELRCDPISGHTALYWYRQSLGQGLEFLIYFQGNSAPDKSGLPSDRFSAERTGGSVSTLTIQRTQQEDSAVYLCASSLGQGVGELFFGEGSRLTVL.

V is TRBV12-3 or TRBV12-4 and J is TRBJ2-7; the match to TRBD1 covers 7 bases. The CDR3 extends over 13 amino acids. The ends lost 7 bases at V and 2 bases at J; junction bases unmatched: 5. CDR3 DNA: TGTGCCAGCAACACGGGACAGACCTACGAGCAGTACTTC. It codes for CASNTGQTYEQYF.

This clonotype came up a few times. This chain links TRBV20-1 with TRBJ2-2; 7 bases map to TRBD1. The CDR3 has 15 amino acids. The J segment lost 4 bases and the V segment lost 0 bases, leaving 5 bases of the junction unmatched. CDR1 is DFQATT, CDR2 SNEGSKA, per germline (reference sequence). CDR3 in DNA: TGCAGTGCTAGAGATCGACAGGGCCCCACCGGGGAGCTGTTTTTT. Amino acids: CSARDRQGPTGELFF.

Many counts were recorded for this clonotype. The chain employs TRBV29-1 and TRBJ1-5; 7 nucleotides match TRBD1. Germline V CDR1 and CDR2: SQVTM, ANQGSEA. The CDR3 is 13 amino acids. Losses at the gene ends were 7 bases for V and 6 bases for J; bases not matched to a gene: 9. The CDR3 reads CSASRGMSQPQHF. CDR3 bases: TGCAGCGCCAGCAGGGGGATGAGTCAGCCCCAGCATTTT.

This clonotype has ten or more counts. The chain carries TRBV5-1 and TRBJ2-3; the D gene is possibly TRBD1 (6 bases). Germline V gene data show CDR1 as SGHRS and CDR2 as YFSETQ. Trimming cost V 3 bases and J 0 bases, with 8 bases left between them. The CDR3 extends over 14 amino acids. Here the CDR3 reads CASSSGESTDTQYF. The CDR3 DNA sequence: TGCGCCAGCAGCTCAGGGGAAAGCACAGATACGCAGTATTTT. Full variable domain (remainder filled in from reference TRBV5-1 and TRBJ2-3): KAGVTQTPRYLIKTRGQQVTLSCSPISGHRSVSWYQQTPGQGLQFLFEYFSETQRNKGNFPGRFSGRQFSNSRSEMNVSTLELGDSALYLCASSSGESTDTQYFGPGTRLTVL.

The genes are TRBV29-1 and TRBJ2-3; no clear D. Per germline, CDR1 SQVTM and CDR2 ANQGSEA. The CDR3 consists of 10 residues. The V end was cut by 6 bases, the J end by 7 bases, with 8 bases between. Written as DNA, the CDR3 is TGCAGCGTCCTGGCTTATACGCAGTATTTT. It translates to CSVLAYTQYF.

This chain connects TRBV7-9 to TRBJ2-4; D remains unclear. Germline loops: CDR1 SEHNR, CDR2 FQNEAQ (reference sequence). V lost 1 base and J lost 6, with 7 bases in between. This CDR3 comprises 13 residues. CDR3 DNA: TGTGCCAGCAGCTTAGGAGAATCAAACATTCAGTACTTC. It codes for CASSLGESNIQYF. The whole variable domain, remainder taken from reference TRBV7-9 and TRBJ2-4, is DTGVSQNPRHKITKRGQNVTFRCDPISEHNRLYWYRQTLGQGPEFLTYFQNEAQLEKSRLLSDRFSAERPKGSFSTLEIQRTEQGDSAMYLCASSLGESNIQYFGAGTRLSVL.

This clonotype was detected many times. The CDR3: CASSYVMNTGELFF. The DNA for the CDR3 is TGTGCCAGCAGTTATGTCATGAACACCGGGGAGCTGTTTTTT. The rearrangement uses TRBV2 and TRBJ2-2; no definite D call. From germline, CDR1 is SNHLY and CDR2 FYNNEI. V lost 5 bases and J 1 base, leaving 8 bases between the germline ends. CDR3 length equals 14 residues.

This clonotype was seen repeatedly, ten times or more. The rearrangement joins TRBV3-1 to TRBJ1-5; D is perhaps TRBD1 (5 bases). The germline V gene has CDR1 LGHDT and CDR2 YNNKEL (reference sequence). With 3 bases removed from V and 4 bases from J, the gap between germline ends came to 16 bases. The length of the CDR3 is 16 residues. The chain's CDR3 is CASSHGGAAVNQPQHF. The CDR3 DNA reads TGTGCCAGCAGCCACGGAGGGGCCGCGGTGAATCAGCCCCAGCATTTT. The entire variable domain, with the rest obtained from reference TRBV3-1 and TRBJ1-5, is as follows: DTAVSQTPKYLVTQMGNDKSIKCEQNLGHDTMYWYKQDSKKFLKIMFSYNNKELIINETVPNRFSPKSPDKAHLNLHINSLELGDSAVYFCASSHGGAAVNQPQHFGDGTRLSIL.

This clonotype was detected ten times or more. This sequence joins TRBV5-1 and TRBJ2-7, with a weak D call TRBD1 (6 bases). There are 13 residues in the CDR3. The ends were cut back, 4 bases at V and 2 bases at J, with 10 bases in the middle. CDR1 SGHRS and CDR2 YFSETQ come from the germline V gene. The DNA for the CDR3 is TGCGCCAGCAGCACCGGGACACCCTACGAGCAGTACTTC. As protein: CASSTGTPYEQYF.

By share, this clonotype ranks as medium-sized. J is TRBJ2-5 and V is TRBV5-4; D is undetermined. The CDR3 spans 12 residues. Germline V gene lookup returns CDR1 SGHNT and CDR2 YYREEE (reference sequence). V was shortened by 0 bases and J by 5 bases, with 5 bases between the two germline ends. DNA for the CDR3: TGTGCCAGCAGCTTGGTTGGTGAGACCCAGTACTTC. It translates to CASSLVGETQYF.

This clonotype was detected ten times or more. This chain links TRBV6-5 with TRBJ1-5; unclear D gene. Germline values: CDR1 MNHEY, CDR2 SVGAGI. The V and J ends lost 0 bases and 0 bases respectively, with 3 bases between them. The CDR3 is 14 residues long. The chain's CDR3 is CASSYSGSNQPQHF. Written as DNA, the CDR3 is TGTGCCAGCAGTTACTCAGGTAGCAATCAGCCCCAGCATTTT.

This clonotype was observed at least ten times. The chain recombines TRBV3-1 with TRBJ1-6; D remains unclear. In germline, CDR1 is LGHDT, CDR2 YNNKEL (reference sequence). V lost 1 base and J lost 10, with 8 bases in between. This CDR3 has 13 amino acids. Here the CDR3 reads CASSQGQWSPLHF. The CDR3 DNA follows: TGTGCCAGCAGCCAAGGTCAGTGGTCACCCCTCCACTTT.

There are many counts of this clonotype. The chain uses TRBV5-1 and TRBJ1-1; TRBD1 aligns across 7 bases. Germline V lookup: CDR1 SGHRS, CDR2 YFSETQ. The CDR3 loop spans 14 amino acids. Losses at the gene ends were 5 bases for V and 7 bases for J; bases not matched to a gene: 11. For the CDR3, the DNA is TGCGCCAGCAGGTCCATAGCGGGACAGATTGAAGCTTTCTTT. It yields the protein CASRSIAGQIEAFF. The variable domain in full, with the rest retrieved from reference TRBV5-1 and TRBJ1-1, is KAGVTQTPRYLIKTRGQQVTLSCSPISGHRSVSWYQQTPGQGLQFLFEYFSETQRNKGNFPGRFSGRQFSNSRSEMNVSTLELGDSALYLCASRSIAGQIEAFFGQGTRLTVV.

This clonotype was counted a few times. This chain links TRBV7-8 with TRBJ2-7, with D tentatively TRBD1 (5 bases). CDR1 is SGHVS, CDR2 FQNEAQ, per germline. CDR3 length: 14 residues. V was clipped by 1 base and J by 2 bases, with 9 bases between them. The CDR3 sequence: CASSLVAGTYEQYF. In DNA, the CDR3 is TGTGCCAGCAGCTTAGTGGCAGGGACCTACGAGCAGTACTTC. Together with reference TRBV7-8 and TRBJ2-7, the CDR3 gives the full variable domain: GAGVSQSPRYKVAKRGQDVALRCDPISGHVSLFWYQQALGQGPEFLTYFQNEAQLDKSGLPSDRFFAERPEGSVSTLKIQRTQQEDSAVYLCASSLVAGTYEQYFGPGTRLTVT.

This clonotype was seen repeatedly, ten times or more. CDR3 in amino acids: CASSLTGVNQPQHF. As DNA, the CDR3 is TGTGCCAGCAGTCTGACAGGGGTCAATCAGCCCCAGCATTTT. The V gene is TRBV12-3 or TRBV12-4, the J gene TRBJ1-5, with 8 bases lining up with TRBD1. V was clipped by 5 bases and J by 3 bases; unmatched bases: 3. The CDR3 extends over 14 amino acids.

This clonotype was detected ten times or more. This chain uses TRBV24-1 with TRBJ2-7; D unclear. The CDR3 is 17 amino acids. Germline V gives CDR1 KGHDR, CDR2 SFDVKD. With 2 bases removed from V and 5 bases from J, the gap between germline ends came to 21 bases. CDR3 coding DNA: TGTGCCACCAGTGATTCGGACCCTCGCGTAGGGTTTGACGAGCAGTACTTC. Protein product: CATSDSDPRVGFDEQYF.

The chain joins TRBV7-9 to TRBJ1-6, with no clear D. The ends were cut back, 5 bases at V and 10 bases at J, with 18 bases in the middle. Germline loops: CDR1 SEHNR, CDR2 FQNEAQ (reference sequence). This CDR3 contains 15 residues. The CDR3 DNA reads as TGTGCCAGCAGCCCTCCCGAAGGCCCATCCTCACCCCTCCACTTT. This encodes CASSPPEGPSSPLHF.

This chain connects TRBV6-6 to TRBJ1-1; a weak D match, TRBD1 (5 bases). V was pared by 0 bases and J by 3 bases, with 14 bases between. CDR1 is MNHNY and CDR2 is SVGAGI in the germline V gene (reference sequence). The CDR3 has 16 amino acids. For the CDR3, the DNA is TGTGCCAGCAGTTACTCTGGAAGGGGCGAGGACACTGAAGCTTTCTTT. Protein: CASSYSGRGEDTEAFF.

This clonotype was observed many times. The chain couples TRBV9 to TRBJ2-7; D may match TRBD1 or TRBD2 (5 bases each). CDR1 SGDLS and CDR2 YYNGEE come from the germline V gene. The CDR3 is made up of 14 amino acids. Trimming removed 4 bases at V and 3 bases at J, with 14 bases between. CDR3 region: CASSSGTDFYEQYF. CDR3 nucleotides: TGTGCCAGCAGCTCCGGGACCGACTTCTACGAGCAGTACTTC.

This clonotype occurred many times. The V and J genes are TRBV10-3 and TRBJ1-6, with D perhaps matching TRBD1 (6 bases). V shed 5 bases and J shed 1 base, with 18 bases lying between them. The CDR3 totals 18 residues. The germline V gene encodes CDR1 ENHRY and CDR2 SYGVKD. The DNA of the CDR3 is TGTGCCATCAGTAAAAAAACAGGGAAGGGATCCTATAATTCACCCCTCCACTTT. This translates into CAISKKTGKGSYNSPLHF.

This clonotype was picked up many times. The chain recombines TRBV6-5 with TRBJ1-5; a possible D gene is TRBD1 (5 bases). The CDR3 totals 15 residues. V lost 6 bases and J lost 2, with 14 bases in between. Per germline, CDR1 MNHEY and CDR2 SVGAGI. The CDR3, as DNA: TGTGCCAGCAGGCACCGGGACGGCCGCAATCAGCCCCAGCATTTT. Its protein is CASRHRDGRNQPQHF.

This clonotype was recorded many times. The gene calls are TRBV19 and TRBJ1-2, with 9 nucleotides matching TRBD1. Unmatched junction bases numbered 2, after V lost 6 bases and J lost 3 bases. The CDR3 spans 13 residues. CDR1 is LNHDA and CDR2 is SQIVND in the germline V gene (reference sequence). CDR3 residues: CASRDRGDYGYTF. The CDR3 DNA follows: TGTGCCAGTAGAGACAGGGGGGACTATGGCTACACCTTC.

The chain carries TRBV28 and TRBJ2-7, with a possible D match to TRBD2 (6 bases). The V end lost 6 bases, the J end lost 2 bases, and 14 bases lay between the germline ends. Germline V gives CDR1 MDHEN, CDR2 SYDVKM. The CDR3 has 14 amino acids. The CDR3 protein is CASRAGGTPYEQYF. The CDR3 DNA is TGTGCCAGCAGGGCGGGCGGGACCCCCTACGAGCAGTACTTC.

This clonotype was counted many times. The CDR3 DNA sequence: TGTGCCAGTAAGGACGATGGATTTAACTATGGCTACACCTTC. It translates to CASKDDGFNYGYTF. The rearrangement joins TRBV12-3 or TRBV12-4 to TRBJ1-2, with no clear D. Trimming took off 9 bases at V and 1 base at J, with 15 bases between the two ends. The length of the CDR3 is 14 residues.